These 5 T cell receptor beta chains share one sample of origin, sequenced in a study of cytomegalovirus exposure and HLA in healthy donors. Profiling relied on immunoSEQ multiplex PCR, and the TCRdb table lists in-frame clones only, not all of them. The sample includes about 280,000 clones, more than 75% seen only once; the top ten take approximately 0.88%. The source material was PBMCs. The receptors stem from a woman aged 18-29 years in good health and CMV-seronegative.

The chain uses TRBV19 and TRBJ2-5; TRBD1 agrees at 9 bases. Germline trimming cut 5 bases from V and 7 bases from J; bases unmatched to any gene: 5. The CDR3 sequence is 13 residues long. In germline, CDR1 is LNHDA, CDR2 SQIVND (reference sequence). CDR3 DNA: TGTGCCAGTAGTCGGACAGGGGAAGGGACCCAGTACTTC. It yields the protein CASSRTGEGTQYF.

The chain joins TRBV5-1 to TRBJ1-1; a possible D gene is TRBD1 (6 bases). Trimming removed 0 bases from V and 7 bases from J, with 16 bases in between. The CDR3 runs to 15 residues. CDR1 and CDR2 (germline): SGHRS, YFSETQ. CDR3 nucleotide sequence: TGCGCCAGCAGCTTGGTATTGGGGGCGCTGGATGAAGCTTTCTTT. Its protein is CASSLVLGALDEAFF.

This chain's CDR3 is CASSATGTDTQYF. CDR3 nucleotides: TGTGCCAGCTCAGCGACAGGGACAGATACGCAGTATTTT. The chain recombines TRBV6-1 with TRBJ2-3, with 7 bases fitting TRBD1. Germline loops: CDR1 MNHNS, CDR2 SASEGT. V lost 8 bases, J lost 3 bases, and 5 bases stayed unmatched. CDR3 length equals 13 residues.

This chain connects TRBV7-8 to TRBJ2-7; the match to TRBD2 covers 9 bases. CDR3 size: 17 residues. V shed 0 bases, J shed 5 bases, and the junction held 11 bases outside the gene matches. Germline loops: CDR1 SGHVS, CDR2 FQNEAQ. The CDR3 protein is CASSLAFAGGPPNEQYF. The CDR3 region has the DNA TGTGCCAGCAGCTTAGCATTCGCGGGAGGGCCCCCCAACGAGCAGTACTTC.

V gene TRBV6-5 combines with J gene TRBJ2-5; no clear D gene. The length of the CDR3 is 14 residues. Germline V gives CDR1 MNHEY, CDR2 SVGAGI. V gave up 2 bases and J gave up 2 bases, with 9 bases separating them. The CDR3 nucleotides read TGTGCCAGCAGTTACGTTCGTCAGCAAGAGACCCAGTACTTC. Protein sequence: CASSYVRQQETQYF.